Included here is one T cell receptor beta chain sequence, with context. The antigen is unknown. This entry comes from a study of cytomegalovirus exposure and HLA in healthy donors. Points from the study as a whole: Association of some 18,000 TCR beta sequences with HLA alleles was found at 0.05 false discovery rate in a later analysis. Later analysis identified several of the most significant clusters that appeared linked to common viral pathogens.

60 Vbeta and 13 Jbeta primers were used in PCR. Measured with immunoSEQ multiplex PCR; TCRdb has only the in-frame clones, and not every one. The sample lists around 140,000 clones; 75% to 85% were seen once. J gave up 3 bases and V 6 bases, and 18 bases lay outside the gene matches. Germline V gives CDR1 SGHVS, CDR2 FQNEAQ. The length of the CDR3 is 18 residues. Sequenced: PBMCs. The TCR comes from a middle-aged woman in good health and CMV-seronegative. The chain recombines TRBV7-8 with TRBJ2-7; 9 bases map to TRBD1. The CDR3 DNA follows: TGTGCCAGCAGGCCGGACAGGGGATTGCATGCGGGCCTCTACGAGCAGTACTTC. The encoded protein is CASRPDRGLHAGLYEQYF.